The 16 T cell receptor beta chains in this list originate from one sample, sequenced in a study of post-analysis software for immune sequencing data. The study's findings and limits: In patients, TRBV5-6, TRBV5-1 and TRBV20-1 belonged to 4 or 5 TRBV segments found more frequently than in controls.

Each TCR beta cDNA library carried unique molecular identifiers. TCRdb used MiXCR to reprocess the PCR reads, holding one entry per CDR3 protein. The profile shows roughly 540,000 distinct CDR3 sequences, around a third of them singletons. Their specific antigens are unknown. The sequencing sample was made of blood. These receptors all come from a girl aged 2 to 17 with multiple sclerosis.

This clonotype was seen only a few times. J is TRBJ2-1 and V is TRBV7-3; 10 bases are a match to TRBD2. J lost 5 bases, V lost 5 bases, and 9 bases had no gene match. Per the germline V gene, CDR1 is SGHTA and CDR2 is FQGTGA. CDR3 length: 16 residues. The CDR3 is CASSRSPSGGDNEQFF. DNA for the CDR3: TGTGCCAGCAGCCGTTCCCCTAGCGGGGGAGACAATGAGCAGTTCTTC.

The chain has TRBV20-1 and TRBJ2-1; a weak D match, TRBD2 (7 bases). This CDR3 spans 15 amino acids. Germline assignment: CDR1 DFQATT and CDR2 SNEGSKA (reference sequence). Trimming took 5 bases from V and 7 from J, leaving 21 bases between them. For the CDR3, the DNA is TGCAGTGCTTTTGTTGGGGGGGGCCGGGGTAATGAGCAGTTCTTC. It codes for CSAFVGGGRGNEQFF.

This clonotype was seen more than once but under ten times. The chain couples TRBV20-1 to TRBJ1-2; no reliable D call. Per the germline V gene, CDR1 is DFQATT and CDR2 is SNEGSKA (reference sequence). Trimming took 5 bases from V and 2 from J, leaving 9 bases between them. The CDR3 runs 12 residues. CDR3 region: CSADPGNYGYTF. The CDR3 nucleotides read TGCAGTGCTGACCCGGGGAACTATGGCTACACCTTC.

The chain recombines TRBV5-1 with TRBJ2-1, with D possibly called TRBD1 or TRBD2 (6 bases each). Germline CDR1 SGHRS, CDR2 YFSETQ. Trimming pared 5 bases from V and 4 bases from J, leaving 10 bases between. The CDR3 is 13 residues long. For the CDR3, the DNA is TGCGCCAGCAGAGGGGGGTGGTACAATGAGCAGTTCTTC. It translates to CASRGGWYNEQFF.

The genes are TRBV20-1 and TRBJ1-1; TRBD1 matches at 9 bases. There are 14 residues in the CDR3. V shed 4 bases, J shed 3 bases, and the junction held 6 bases outside the gene matches. Looked up from germline, CDR1 is DFQATT and CDR2 is SNEGSKA (reference sequence). CDR3: CSATQGQGDTEAFF. CDR3 bases: TGCAGTGCTACCCAGGGACAGGGCGACACTGAAGCTTTCTTT.

V and J are TRBV27 and TRBJ1-2; TRBD1 matches 7 bases. Per the germline V gene, CDR1 is MNHEY and CDR2 is SMNVEV (reference sequence). The CDR3 spans 17 residues. Trimming removed 4 bases from V and 8 bases from J; junction bases left unmatched: 19. In nucleotides, the CDR3 is TGTGCCAGCAGTTCTACTGATCTAGGACAGGTTAGGGGAGGCTACACCTTC. It is translated as CASSSTDLGQVRGGYTF.

The gene calls are TRBV25-1 and TRBJ2-5; TRBD1 matches 8 bases. The CDR3 is 15 residues long. CDR1 is MGHDK and CDR2 is SYGVNS in the germline V gene. V lost 5 bases, J lost 4 bases, and 9 bases stayed unmatched. The CDR3 loop reads CASSLIQGAIETQYF. The CDR3 nucleotides read TGTGCCAGCAGTTTAATCCAGGGGGCAATAGAGACCCAGTACTTC.

The sample holds a few counts of this clonotype. The CDR3 is CASSLASSGGAETQYF. CDR3 coding DNA: TGTGCCAGCAGCTTAGCCTCTAGCGGGGGGGCTGAGACCCAGTACTTC. The genes are TRBV7-2 and TRBJ2-5; 12 positions agree with TRBD2. This CDR3 is built from 16 residues. J was trimmed by 5 bases and V by 0 bases; bases with no gene match: 4. Germline V lookup: CDR1 SGHTA, CDR2 FQGNSA.

This clonotype was seen more than once but under ten times. The chain recombines TRBV5-1 with TRBJ2-5, with D uncertain. Germline CDR1 SGHRS, CDR2 YFSETQ. V was shortened by 5 bases and J by 3 bases, with 5 bases between the two germline ends. This CDR3 region has 11 residues. CDR3 nucleotide sequence: TGCGCCAGCAGAATGGAAGAGACCCAGTACTTC. Protein sequence: CASRMEETQYF. Full variable domain (missing parts from reference TRBV5-1 and TRBJ2-5): KAGVTQTPRYLIKTRGQQVTLSCSPISGHRSVSWYQQTPGQGLQFLFEYFSETQRNKGNFPGRFSGRQFSNSRSEMNVSTLELGDSALYLCASRMEETQYFGPGTRLLVL.

This clonotype was observed a handful of times. The chain joins TRBV6-5 to TRBJ2-2; D gene ambiguous. The CDR3 spans 13 residues. Germline V gives CDR1 MNHEY, CDR2 SVGAGI. V lost 2 bases to trimming and J lost 5 bases, with 6 bases between them. The DNA for the CDR3 is TGTGCCAGCAGTTACCCCGGAACCGGGGAGCTGTTTTTT. Its translation: CASSYPGTGELFF.

With regard to this clonotype: A read error may produce the germline difference seen at one junction end. The chain links TRBV15 to TRBJ2-5; no definite D call. The CDR3 runs to 15 residues. Germline V gives CDR1 LNHNV, CDR2 YYDKDF (reference sequence). Here the CDR3 reads CATSRDARPQETQDF. In nucleotides, the CDR3 is TGTGCCACCAGCAGAGATGCCCGGCCGCAAGAGACCCAGGACTTC.

This clonotype was seen just once. The V and J genes are TRBV3-1 and TRBJ1-5, with a weak D call TRBD1 (5 bases). The length of the CDR3 is 15 residues. V gave up 0 bases and J gave up 8 bases, with 14 bases separating them. Germline V gives CDR1 LGHDT, CDR2 YNNKEL (reference sequence). The CDR3 DNA follows: TGTGCCAGCAGCCAAGATGGCAGGACAATTGAGCCCCAGCATTTT. Protein product: CASSQDGRTIEPQHF.

The V gene is TRBV3-1, the J gene TRBJ2-6; D gene ambiguous. Germline lookup yields CDR1 LGHDT and CDR2 YNNKEL (reference sequence). Trimming shortened V by 0 bases and J by 4 bases, and 7 bases separated the two germline ends. The CDR3 runs 15 residues. CDR3 protein: CASSQDYAGANVLTF. The CDR3 nucleotides are TGTGCCAGCAGCCAAGATTATGCGGGGGCCAACGTCCTGACTTTC.

In its sample, this clonotype was seen a few times. The chain employs TRBV29-1 and TRBJ1-1; D is undetermined. The germline V and J ends were trimmed by 5 bases and 0 bases, with 7 bases remaining between them. CDR1 is SQVTM and CDR2 is ANQGSEA in the germline V gene. The CDR3 is made up of 12 amino acids. CDR3 loop: CSVPALNTEAFF. The DNA for the CDR3 is TGCAGCGTTCCCGCTTTGAACACTGAAGCTTTCTTT.

In its sample, this clonotype was seen a few times. This rearrangement joins TRBV20-1 to TRBJ2-1; D might be TRBD2 (5 bases). Germline assignment: CDR1 DFQATT and CDR2 SNEGSKA (reference sequence). The V end lost 3 bases, the J end lost 0 bases, and 15 bases lay between the germline ends. There are 16 residues in the CDR3. CDR3 sequence: CSARSSGEISYNEQFF. The CDR3 DNA is TGCAGTGCTAGGTCATCTGGGGAGATCTCCTACAATGAGCAGTTCTTC.

This clonotype turned up a few times. The rearrangement links TRBV4-1 to TRBJ2-3; no clear D gene. Trimming pared 0 bases from V and 0 bases from J, leaving 13 bases between. CDR3 length: 17 residues. Germline loops: CDR1 MGHRA, CDR2 YSYEKL. CDR3 sequence (DNA): TGCGCCAGCAGCCAAGAGCACCCGGCACGGAGCACAGATACGCAGTATTTT. Protein sequence: CASSQEHPARSTDTQYF.